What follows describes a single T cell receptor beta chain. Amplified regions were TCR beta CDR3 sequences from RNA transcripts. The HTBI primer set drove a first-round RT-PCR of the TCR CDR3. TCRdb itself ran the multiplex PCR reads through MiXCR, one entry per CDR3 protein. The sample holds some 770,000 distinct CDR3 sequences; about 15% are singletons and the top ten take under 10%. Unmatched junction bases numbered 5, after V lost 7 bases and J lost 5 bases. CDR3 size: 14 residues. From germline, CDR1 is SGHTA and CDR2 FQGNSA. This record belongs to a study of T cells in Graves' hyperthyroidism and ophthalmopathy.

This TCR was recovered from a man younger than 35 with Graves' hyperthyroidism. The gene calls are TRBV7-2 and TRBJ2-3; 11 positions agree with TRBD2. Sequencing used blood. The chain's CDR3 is CASNSLAGVDTQYF. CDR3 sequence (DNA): TGTGCCAGCAACTCACTAGCGGGAGTAGATACGCAGTATTTT.